The 21 T cell receptor beta chains below all came from one sample that was sequenced in a study (dated by TCRdb to 2015 to 2016). Receptor libraries were prepared by RT-PCR. These reads were obtained on an Illumina MiSeq. The public reads were reanalyzed by TCRdb: fastp trimming at Q25, MiXCR alignment, in-frame beta chains only. When rows share a CDR3 protein, they turn into one entry using the most common DNA and genes. In this sample the table shows about 680,000 distinct CDR3 sequences, around 14% of which occur a single time. The leading ten clones occupy 3.6% of the sample. Material for sequencing was memory CD4+ T cells from blood. These receptors came from a female donor in good health, serving as a healthy control.

This clonotype has a handful of counts. This chain joins TRBV7-9 and TRBJ1-6; D unclear. V lost 1 base, J lost 6 bases, and 7 bases lay in between. Germline V gene sequence: CDR1 SEHNR, CDR2 FQNEAQ (reference sequence). The CDR3 is 14 residues long. The CDR3 DNA reads TGTGCCAGCAGCTTAGAAGTTTCTAATTCACCCCTCCACTTT. It specifies CASSLEVSNSPLHF. Complete variable domain (other parts from reference TRBV7-9 and TRBJ1-6): DTGVSQNPRHKITKRGQNVTFRCDPISEHNRLYWYRQTLGQGPEFLTYFQNEAQLEKSRLLSDRFSAERPKGSFSTLEIQRTEQGDSAMYLCASSLEVSNSPLHFGNGTRLTVT.

This clonotype was seen a few times. V gene TRBV24-1 combines with J gene TRBJ2-3, with no clear D. From germline, CDR1 is KGHDR and CDR2 SFDVKD. V was shortened by 5 bases and J by 3 bases, with 5 bases between the two germline ends. The CDR3 spans 12 residues. For the CDR3, the DNA is TGTGCCACCAGTGTCGCGACAGATACGCAGTATTTT. It specifies CATSVATDTQYF.

The CDR3 sequence is CASSPSLVSGANVLTF. CDR3 nucleotide sequence: TGTGCCAGCAGTCCCAGTCTAGTGAGCGGGGCCAACGTCCTGACTTTC. V gene TRBV6-6 combines with J gene TRBJ2-6; D is uncertain. CDR3 length: 16 residues. Looked up from germline, CDR1 is MNHNY and CDR2 is SVGAGI (reference sequence). Trimming removed 5 bases from V and 4 bases from J, with 15 bases in between.

Note on this clonotype: The junction departs from germline at one end; a sequencing error may be responsible. The chain has TRBV7-2 and TRBJ1-2; the D gene is possibly TRBD1 (6 bases). The CDR3 consists of 14 residues. Germline assignment: CDR1 SGHTA and CDR2 FQGNSA. CDR3 residues: CASCLVTGNYGYTF. CDR3 coding DNA: TGTGCCAGCTGCTTAGTTACAGGGAACTATGGCTACACCTTC.

The V call is TRBV7-2, the J call TRBJ1-5, with D perhaps TRBD1 (6 bases). Germline values: CDR1 SGHTA, CDR2 FQGNSA. The V end lost 5 bases, the J end lost 7 bases, and 12 bases lay between the germline ends. CDR3 length: 13 amino acids. CDR3 loop: CASSQDRFQPQHF. The CDR3, as DNA: TGTGCCAGCAGCCAAGACAGGTTCCAGCCCCAGCATTTT.

V is TRBV7-2 and J is TRBJ2-3; no clear D. V was trimmed by 5 bases and J by 5 bases, leaving 11 bases between them. The CDR3 runs to 13 residues. In germline, CDR1 is SGHTA, CDR2 FQGNSA. DNA of the CDR3: TGTGCCAGCAGCGGGCCCGCAAAAGATACGCAGTATTTT. It codes for CASSGPAKDTQYF.

The rearrangement uses TRBV20-1 and TRBJ1-3; D is perhaps TRBD1 (6 bases). CDR3 size: 15 residues. Per germline, CDR1 DFQATT and CDR2 SNEGSKA (reference sequence). Between the trimmed V and J ends, which lost 3 bases and 0 bases, there was a span of 12 bases. CDR3 DNA sequence: TGCAGTGCTAGCGCAGGGGCCTCCTCTGGAAACACCATATATTTT. It specifies CSASAGASSGNTIYF.

The chain links TRBV7-2 to TRBJ1-5; D unresolved. Germline V CDR1 and CDR2: SGHTA, FQGNSA. The CDR3 is 12 residues long. The V gene lost 8 bases and the J gene lost 3 bases, with 8 bases spanning the gap. The CDR3 coding sequence is TGTGCCAGCCAAAAGACCAATCAGCCCCAGCATTTT. This translates into CASQKTNQPQHF.

The V call is TRBV7-2, the J call TRBJ2-5, with TRBD1 identical over 8 bases. The CDR3 spans 19 residues. Germline CDR1 reads SGHTA; CDR2 reads FQGNSA. The junction had 16 bases not matched to a gene; V was cut back by 4 bases and J by 0 bases. The CDR3 loop is CASSWGDWGQDSYQETQYF. DNA of the CDR3: TGTGCCAGCAGCTGGGGTGACTGGGGACAGGACTCATACCAAGAGACCCAGTACTTC.

V gene TRBV5-1 combines with J gene TRBJ2-3, with 7 bases that match TRBD1. V shed 6 bases and J 4 bases; nucleotides not matched to a gene: 8. Germline V lookup: CDR1 SGHRS, CDR2 YFSETQ. The CDR3 is made up of 14 amino acids. This CDR3 reads CASNTGEQSDTQYF. The DNA for the CDR3 is TGCGCCAGCAACACAGGGGAGCAGTCAGATACGCAGTATTTT.

The gene calls are TRBV7-2 and TRBJ2-3, with 9 positions matching TRBD1. The germline V gene encodes CDR1 SGHTA and CDR2 FQGNSA. J lost 5 bases, V lost 5 bases, and 8 bases had no gene match. CDR3 length: 15 residues. CDR3 protein: CASSLGQGIGDTQYF. The CDR3 DNA reads as TGTGCCAGCAGCCTCGGACAGGGGATTGGAGATACGCAGTATTTT.

This clonotype was recorded a few times. V usage is TRBV6-6 and J usage is TRBJ2-2; D is unclear. CDR3 length equals 12 residues. Trimming took 6 bases from V and 7 from J, leaving 9 bases between them. Germline assignment: CDR1 MNHNY and CDR2 SVGAGI (reference sequence). The chain's CDR3 is CASRGSFGELFF. The CDR3 coding sequence is TGTGCCAGCAGGGGCTCATTCGGGGAGCTGTTTTTT.

This clonotype was picked up a small number of times. The chain is built from TRBV6-5 and TRBJ2-1; 8 nucleotides match TRBD2. V trimming: 6 bases; J trimming: 8 bases; junction bases outside the gene matches: 6. Per the germline V gene, CDR1 is MNHEY and CDR2 is SVGAGI. The CDR3 consists of 13 residues. CDR3 sequence (DNA): TGTGCCAGCAGGCGTAGCGGGATTGATGAGCAGTTCTTC. Its translation: CASRRSGIDEQFF.

V gene TRBV7-2 combines with J gene TRBJ2-1; 8 bases line up with TRBD2. The germline V gene has CDR1 SGHTA and CDR2 FQGNSA. The length of the CDR3 is 15 residues. The junction had 7 bases not matched to a gene; V was cut back by 2 bases and J by 7 bases. CDR3 sequence: CASSLSAGVENEQFF. CDR3 nucleotide sequence: TGTGCCAGCAGCTTATCAGCGGGAGTGGAAAATGAGCAGTTCTTC. Full variable domain (missing parts from reference TRBV7-2 and TRBJ2-1): GAGVSQSPSNKVTEKGKDVELRCDPISGHTALYWYRQSLGQGLEFLIYFQGNSAPDKSGLPSDRFSAERTGGSVSTLTIQRTQQEDSAVYLCASSLSAGVENEQFFGPGTRLTVL.

The CDR3 coding sequence is TGTGCCAGCAGCTTTTGGTCGACAAATAATTCACCCCTCCACTTT. Translating gives CASSFWSTNNSPLHF. V gene TRBV7-2 combines with J gene TRBJ1-6; D unresolved. Germline CDR1 and CDR2: SGHTA and FQGNSA. V was trimmed by 3 bases and J by 5 bases, leaving 11 bases between them. This CDR3 region has 15 residues.

This clonotype was seen at least ten times. The chain couples TRBV6-2 or TRBV6-3 to TRBJ2-1; 10 bases agree with TRBD2. This CDR3 has 14 amino acids. Trimming took 10 bases from V and 4 from J; bases not matched to a gene: 7. Germline V gene sequence: CDR1 MNHEY, CDR2 SVGEGT. The CDR3 nucleotides are TGTGCCATTATGACTAGCGGGCGTTACAATGAGCAGTTCTTC. This translates into CAIMTSGRYNEQFF.

In this sample, this clonotype turned up many times. This chain connects TRBV6-5 to TRBJ2-3, with D maybe TRBD2 (5 bases). The ends were cut back, 2 bases at V and 1 base at J, with 10 bases in the middle. CDR1 and CDR2 from the germline V gene are MNHEY and SVGAGI. The length of the CDR3 is 15 residues. The CDR3 bases are TGTGCCAGCAGTTACGCTAGCCATGGCACAGATACGCAGTATTTT. Encoded protein: CASSYASHGTDTQYF.

V is TRBV30 and J is TRBJ1-1; D is unresolved. Germline V gene lookup returns CDR1 GTSNPN and CDR2 SVGIG (reference sequence). This CDR3 spans 11 amino acids. V dropped 3 bases and J dropped 3 bases, with 5 bases sitting between them. The CDR3 DNA is TGTGCCTGGAGCGGCTACACTGAAGCTTTCTTT. It codes for CAWSGYTEAFF.

V is TRBV5-1 and J is TRBJ2-2; D possibly uses TRBD1 or TRBD2 (5 bases each). Between the trimmed V and J ends, which lost 7 bases and 5 bases, there was a span of 21 bases. CDR1 SGHRS and CDR2 YFSETQ come from the germline V gene. The CDR3 contains 16 residues. DNA of the CDR3: TGCGCCAGCTTCCTAACCCCCGGGGACGATACCGGGGAGCTGTTTTTT. Encoded protein: CASFLTPGDDTGELFF.

The rearrangement joins TRBV2 to TRBJ1-5; unclear D gene. The CDR3 consists of 12 residues. The germline V gene encodes CDR1 SNHLY and CDR2 FYNNEI. V was trimmed by 3 bases and J by 9 bases, leaving 9 bases between them. The CDR3 loop reads CASSDVPAPQHF. Here the CDR3 DNA reads TGTGCCAGCAGTGATGTCCCGGCGCCCCAGCATTTT.

The CDR3 bases are TGTGCCACCAGCAGAGATTGGCAGGGAGGGCAGTACTTC. Translating it yields CATSRDWQGGQYF. This sequence joins TRBV15 and TRBJ2-7, with D possibly being TRBD2 (6 bases). The CDR3 extends over 13 amino acids. The V and J ends lost 0 bases and 9 bases respectively, with 12 bases between them. Germline V gene lookup returns CDR1 LNHNV and CDR2 YYDKDF (reference sequence).